The subject of this entry is one T cell receptor (beta chain). Antigen specificity is unknown. This sample is drawn from a study of radiotherapy plus CTLA-4 blockade in lung cancer. CTLA-4 blockade using ipilimumab, together with focal radiation, was received by patients with chemo-refractory metastatic non-small-cell lung cancer. Trimming pared 3 bases from V and 4 bases from J, leaving 7 bases between. Germline loops: CDR1 SEHNR, CDR2 FQNEAQ (reference sequence). This CDR3 contains 12 residues. Study-level results: The authors reported that early blood T cell clone dynamics, with interferon-beta, best predicted response. Radiotherapy plus ipilimumab was followed by expansion in blood of tumor-derived TCR clones.

This table comes from immunoSEQ multiplex PCR, and its TCRdb copy is limited to in-frame clones, with some not included. This repertoire shows more than 90,000 clones, about 83% found once; its top ten account for approximately 4.7%. The sample in question was peripheral blood, obtained from a patient treated with radiotherapy plus ipilimumab. J is TRBJ2-7 and V is TRBV7-9; tentatively, D is TRBD2 (6 bases). This clonotype originated in a human donor with non-small cell lung cancer who had a partial response to radiotherapy plus ipilimumab. The CDR3 DNA is TGTGCCAGCAGCTTTGCGGGGTACGAGCAGTACTTC. Protein product: CASSFAGYEQYF.